One sample yielded the 25 T cell receptor beta chains listed below, sequenced in a study of OX40 agonist ivuxolimab in advanced cancers. The data were produced by immunoSEQ multiplex PCR, yet TCRdb's version contains in-frame clones alone and is incomplete. The data hold tens of thousands of clones, with about 83% observed a single time. Sequencing used CD4+ or CD8+ T cells sorted from blood, obtained in a trial of the OX40 agonist ivuxolimab. These TCRs come from an adult with an advanced solid tumor such as melanoma, head and neck, liver or kidney cancer.

A single count supports this clone. J is TRBJ1-1 and V is TRBV7-9; D may be TRBD1 (6 bases). Between the trimmed V and J ends, which lost 0 bases and 8 bases, there was a span of 13 bases. Germline loops: CDR1 SEHNR, CDR2 FQNEAQ (reference sequence). CDR3 size: 14 residues. CDR3 sequence reads: CASSLASGVAEAFF. CDR3 in DNA: TGTGCCAGCAGCTTAGCGTCAGGGGTTGCCGAAGCTTTCTTT.

The rearrangement joins TRBV5-4 to TRBJ2-7, with 8 bases lining up with TRBD2. The CDR3 has 14 residues. CDR1 is SGHNT and CDR2 is YYREEE in the germline V gene (reference sequence). V dropped 0 bases and J dropped 7; count of bases not matched to a gene: 6. CDR3 protein: CASSLVAGGREQYF. The CDR3 DNA reads TGTGCCAGCAGCTTGGTGGCGGGGGGTAGAGAGCAGTACTTC.

V usage is TRBV30 and J usage is TRBJ2-3; D ambiguous. Germline CDR1 GTSNPN, CDR2 SVGIG (reference sequence). This CDR3 contains 13 residues. The V gene lost 0 bases and the J gene lost 5 bases, with 9 bases spanning the gap. This chain's CDR3 is CAWSVLSVDTQYF. CDR3 DNA sequence: TGTGCCTGGAGTGTACTCTCCGTAGATACGCAGTATTTT.

V gene TRBV5-1 combines with J gene TRBJ2-7; TRBD1 agrees at 9 bases. Germline CDR1 is SGHRS and CDR2 is YFSETQ. The trim removed 2 bases at V and 6 bases at J, leaving 12 bases unmatched. CDR3 length: 16 amino acids. For the CDR3, the DNA is TGCGCCAGCAGCTTCGGGTGGGGGACAGGGCGCGGCGAGCAGTACTTC. Amino acids: CASSFGWGTGRGEQYF.

The chain links TRBV7-3 to TRBJ2-1, with D possibly matching TRBD1 (6 bases). CDR1 SGHTA and CDR2 FQGTGA come from the germline V gene. The ends were cut back, 8 bases at V and 1 base at J, with 9 bases in the middle. There are 13 residues in the CDR3. The CDR3 loop is CASATGSYNEQFF. CDR3 bases: TGTGCCAGCGCAACAGGGTCCTACAATGAGCAGTTCTTC.

The chain carries TRBV27 and TRBJ1-1; D is uncertain. Between the trimmed V and J ends, which lost 3 bases and 1 base, there was a span of 9 bases. The germline gives CDR1 MNHEY, CDR2 SMNVEV (reference sequence). The CDR3 covers 14 residues. CDR3 coding DNA: TGTGCCAGCAGTTTCGGTAGGGAGAACACTGAAGCTTTCTTT. Residues: CASSFGRENTEAFF.

The rearrangement joins TRBV28 to TRBJ1-2; D not certain. V gave up 2 bases and J gave up 2 bases, with 3 bases separating them. The germline V gene has CDR1 MDHEN and CDR2 SYDVKM. The CDR3 contains 12 residues. In DNA, the CDR3 is TGTGCCAGCAGTTTAGTAAACTATGGCTACACCTTC. It translates to CASSLVNYGYTF.

This sequence joins TRBV7-8 and TRBJ2-4; weak D call: TRBD1 (5 bases). The germline CDR1 and CDR2 sequences are SGHVS and FQNEAQ. CDR3 size: 13 residues. V shed 3 bases and J shed 2 bases, with 5 bases lying between them. The CDR3 DNA follows: TGTGCCAGCAGCTTGGGGCCCAAAAACATTCAGTACTTC. Translation: CASSLGPKNIQYF.

V usage is TRBV29-1 and J usage is TRBJ1-1; 7 bases are shared with TRBD1. The CDR3 contains 15 residues. Germline trimming cut 0 bases from V and 7 bases from J; bases unmatched to any gene: 11. Germline CDR1 and CDR2: SQVTM and ANQGSEA. CDR3 sequence: CSVEDRQGVYGEAFF. In DNA form, the CDR3 reads TGCAGCGTTGAAGATCGGCAGGGGGTTTATGGTGAAGCTTTCTTT.

The rearrangement links TRBV7-8 to TRBJ1-2; D call uncertain. The CDR3 spans 16 residues. V lost 4 bases and J 3 bases, leaving 18 bases between the germline ends. The V gene's germline CDR1 is SGHVS and CDR2 FQNEAQ. CDR3 DNA: TGTGCCAGCAGCTCCCCAAGGCTCCGTTCCGACTATGGCTACACCTTC. This sequence encodes CASSSPRLRSDYGYTF.

The V gene is TRBV19, the J gene TRBJ2-1; a possible D gene is TRBD2 (7 bases). This CDR3 has 13 amino acids. CDR1 is LNHDA, CDR2 SQIVND, per germline (reference sequence). V dropped 3 bases and J dropped 14 bases, with 17 bases sitting between them. The CDR3 sequence is CASSMGASGPEFF. The CDR3 coding sequence is TGTGCCAGTAGTATGGGGGCTAGCGGTCCTGAGTTCTTC.

This rearrangement joins TRBV19 to TRBJ1-4; possibly TRBD1 for D (6 bases). The CDR3 has 15 residues. V dropped 6 bases and J dropped 6 bases, with 17 bases sitting between them. CDR1 is LNHDA and CDR2 is SQIVND in the germline V gene (reference sequence). This CDR3 is CASRTQGTAYEKLFF. In nucleotides, the CDR3 is TGTGCCAGTAGGACCCAGGGGACCGCTTATGAAAAACTGTTTTTT.

The J gene is TRBJ1-2, the V gene TRBV7-2; D gene uncertain. V was pared by 5 bases and J by 4 bases, with 17 bases between. The CDR3 totals 15 residues. In germline, CDR1 is SGHTA, CDR2 FQGNSA. The DNA of the CDR3 is TGTGCCAGCAGCACCTCAGGCGGGAGTGTCTATGGCTACACCTTC. Translation gives CASSTSGGSVYGYTF. Supplemented by reference TRBV7-2 and TRBJ1-2, the full variable domain reads GAGVSQSPSNKVTEKGKDVELRCDPISGHTALYWYRQSLGQGLEFLIYFQGNSAPDKSGLPSDRFSAERTGGSVSTLTIQRTQQEDSAVYLCASSTSGGSVYGYTFGSGTRLTVV.

The rearrangement uses TRBV18 and TRBJ2-7, with 7 bases fitting TRBD2. CDR1 KGHSH and CDR2 LQKENI come from the germline V gene. V was pared by 6 bases and J by 5 bases, with 4 bases of the junction left unmatched. There are 12 residues in the CDR3. In DNA, the CDR3 is TGTGCCAGCTCTACCGGGGGGAACGAGCAGTACTTC. Protein sequence: CASSTGGNEQYF.

V and J are TRBV6-5 and TRBJ2-1; TRBD2 matches 7 bases. The CDR3 runs 13 residues. CDR1 and CDR2 from the germline V gene are MNHEY and SVGAGI. The V segment lost 7 bases and the J segment 7 bases; nucleotides outside the gene matches: 7. This CDR3 is CASNLPGRNEQFF. DNA for the CDR3: TGTGCCAGCAACCTGCCCGGGAGGAATGAGCAGTTCTTC.

The V gene is TRBV7-2, the J gene TRBJ2-1, with 11 bases lining up with TRBD2. The germline V gene encodes CDR1 SGHTA and CDR2 FQGNSA. The V gene end was trimmed by 6 bases and the J gene end by 0 bases; junction bases not matched to a gene: 7. This CDR3 is built from 17 residues. The CDR3 protein is CASSYDGTSGSYNEQFF. DNA for the CDR3: TGTGCCAGCAGTTACGACGGGACTAGCGGCTCCTACAATGAGCAGTTCTTC.

This clone was recorded a few times. The same CDR3 arises from other DNA sequences in this sample as well. The chain recombines TRBV6-1 with TRBJ2-1, with D possibly TRBD2 on 5 matching bases. V lost 3 bases and J 3 bases, leaving 9 bases between the germline ends. Germline CDR1 and CDR2: MNHNS and SASEGT. This CDR3 spans 14 amino acids. The CDR3 reads CASSEAGGYNEQFF. CDR3 in DNA: TGTGCCAGCAGTGAGGCGGGCGGCTACAATGAGCAGTTCTTC.

Notes on this clone: At one boundary the junction diverges from the germline segment, which might be a read error. The rearrangement links TRBV15 to TRBJ1-5, with TRBD1 as a possible D gene (6 bases). Germline V CDR1 and CDR2: LNHNV, YYDKDF (reference sequence). The CDR3 covers 17 residues. The CDR3 sequence: CAASRDLGRGANQPQHF. CDR3 nucleotides: TGTGCCGCCAGCAGAGATCTTGGCAGGGGCGCGAATCAGCCCCAGCATTTT.

The chain uses TRBV6-6 and TRBJ2-1; D gene unclear. V was trimmed by 0 bases and J by 2 bases, leaving 5 bases between them. Germline V gene sequence: CDR1 MNHNY, CDR2 SVGAGI (reference sequence). There are 14 residues in the CDR3. CDR3 sequence reads: CASSYSITYNEQFF. As DNA, the CDR3 is TGTGCCAGCAGTTACTCGATCACCTACAATGAGCAGTTCTTC.

The chain joins TRBV7-2 to TRBJ2-1, with TRBD1 identical over 8 bases. This CDR3 is 15 amino acids long. V lost 1 base and J lost 6; bases outside the gene matches: 5. Germline-derived CDR1 and CDR2 are SGHTA and FQGNSA. The CDR3 coding sequence is TGTGCCAGCAGCTTAGTCAGGGGGCGAGGCAATGAGCAGTTCTTC. Translation: CASSLVRGRGNEQFF.

The chain links TRBV5-1 to TRBJ1-3; the D gene is possibly TRBD1 (5 bases). The CDR3 totals 16 residues. Germline values: CDR1 SGHRS, CDR2 YFSETQ. V lost 4 bases and J 0 bases, leaving 14 bases between the germline ends. The CDR3 bases are TGCGCCAGCAGCCACGCCGGGACGGTCTCTGGAAACACCATATATTTT. Protein sequence: CASSHAGTVSGNTIYF. The full variable domain, in which reference TRBV5-1 and TRBJ1-3 provide the parts outside the CDR3, is KAGVTQTPRYLIKTRGQQVTLSCSPISGHRSVSWYQQTPGQGLQFLFEYFSETQRNKGNFPGRFSGRQFSNSRSEMNVSTLELGDSALYLCASSHAGTVSGNTIYFGEGSWLTVV.

The J gene is TRBJ2-3, the V gene TRBV18, with D unresolved. Trimming removed 5 bases at V and 3 bases at J, with 9 bases between. This CDR3 region has 13 residues. CDR1 and CDR2 (germline): KGHSH, LQKENI. DNA of the CDR3: TGTGCCAGCTCAGTCCTAGTGACAGATACGCAGTATTTT. Translation gives CASSVLVTDTQYF.

The chain employs TRBV2 and TRBJ2-3; D perhaps matches TRBD1 (6 bases). Germline V CDR1 and CDR2: SNHLY, FYNNEI. This CDR3 is 14 amino acids long. With 4 bases removed from V and 7 bases from J, the gap between germline ends came to 15 bases. The chain's CDR3 is CASSGGQPGHTQYF. The CDR3, as DNA: TGTGCCAGCAGTGGGGGGCAGCCGGGGCATACGCAGTATTTT.

This clone appeared a few times. This chain links TRBV6-1 with TRBJ1-2, with 9 bases that match TRBD1. The CDR3 has 15 residues. Germline CDR1 is MNHNS and CDR2 is SASEGT. After removal of 0 bases from V and 4 bases from J, the junction contained 3 bases not matched to a gene. The CDR3 DNA sequence: TGTGCCAGCAGTGAAGCGGACAGGGGTGGCTATGGCTACACCTTC. Translation gives CASSEADRGGYGYTF.

The chain recombines TRBV18 with TRBJ1-1, with 7 bases matching TRBD1. CDR1 is KGHSH, CDR2 LQKENI, per germline. Germline trimming cut 2 bases from V and 0 bases from J; bases unmatched to any gene: 6. CDR3 size: 16 residues. The CDR3 nucleotides are TGTGCCAGCTCACCAGGGACAGCCCTAATGAACACTGAAGCTTTCTTT. As protein: CASSPGTALMNTEAFF.